Many counts were recorded for the clone carrying this T cell receptor (beta chain). Its antigen is undetermined. The sample originates from a study of T cells after yellow fever vaccination. Overall study results and limits: In post-booster samples, most primary-vaccination clones reappeared (roughly 96% CD4, nearly 90% CD8). A faster peak, day 5 versus 15, was reached by the weaker secondary response.

The CDR3 loop spans 12 amino acids. Between the trimmed V and J ends, which lost 7 bases and 10 bases, there was a span of 14 bases. From germline, CDR1 is SGHTA and CDR2 FQGTGA. TCRdb fed the 5' RACE reads into MiXCR, producing one record per CDR3 protein. The sample shows about 74,000 distinct CDR3 sequences, approximately 7% of them seen only once. The chain combines TRBV7-3 with TRBJ2-1, with D possibly TRBD2 on 5 matching bases. The source is a man younger than 35 who received the YFV17D yellow fever vaccine. Sequenced here: CD8+ T cells sorted from PBMCs, sampled 5 days after the first yellow fever vaccination. The CDR3 spells CASTDWSKEQFF. DNA of the CDR3: TGTGCCAGCACGGACTGGTCCAAGGAGCAGTTCTTC. The entire variable domain, with the rest obtained from reference TRBV7-3 and TRBJ2-1, is as follows: GAGVSQTPSNKVTEKGKYVELRCDPISGHTALYWYRQSLGQGPEFLIYFQGTGAADDSGLPNDRFFAVRPEGSVSTLKIQRTERGDSAVYLCASTDWSKEQFFGPGTRLTVL.